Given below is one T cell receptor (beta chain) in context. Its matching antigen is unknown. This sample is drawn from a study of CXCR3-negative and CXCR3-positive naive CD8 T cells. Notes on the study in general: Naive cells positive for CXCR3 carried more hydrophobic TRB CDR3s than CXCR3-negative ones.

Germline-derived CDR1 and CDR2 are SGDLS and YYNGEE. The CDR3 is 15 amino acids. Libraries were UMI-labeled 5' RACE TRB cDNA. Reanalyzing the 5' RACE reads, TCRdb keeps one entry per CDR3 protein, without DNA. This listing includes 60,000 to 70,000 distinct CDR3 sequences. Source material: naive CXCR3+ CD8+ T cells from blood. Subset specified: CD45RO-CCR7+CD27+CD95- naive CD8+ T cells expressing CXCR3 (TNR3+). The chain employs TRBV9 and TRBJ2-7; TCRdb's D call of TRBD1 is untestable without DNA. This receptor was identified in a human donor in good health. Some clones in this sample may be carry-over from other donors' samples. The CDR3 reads CASSVASPSLDEQYF.